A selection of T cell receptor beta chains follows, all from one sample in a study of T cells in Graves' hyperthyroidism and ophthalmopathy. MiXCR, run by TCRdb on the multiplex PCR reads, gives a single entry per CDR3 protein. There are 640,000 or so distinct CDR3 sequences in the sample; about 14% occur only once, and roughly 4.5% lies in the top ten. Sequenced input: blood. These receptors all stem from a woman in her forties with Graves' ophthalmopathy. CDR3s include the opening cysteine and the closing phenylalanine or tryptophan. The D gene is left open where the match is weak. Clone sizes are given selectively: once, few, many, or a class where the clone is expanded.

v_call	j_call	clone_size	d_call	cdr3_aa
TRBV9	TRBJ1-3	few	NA	CASNVSGAGNTIYF
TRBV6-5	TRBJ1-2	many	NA	CASSSYGGAQEGYTF
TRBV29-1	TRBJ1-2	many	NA	CSVAAPGLSSNYGYTF
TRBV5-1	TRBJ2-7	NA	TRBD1	CASSYRGPLSTYEQYF
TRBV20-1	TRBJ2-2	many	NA	CSASFPGTGELFF
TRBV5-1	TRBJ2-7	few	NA	CASSYSLESYEQYF
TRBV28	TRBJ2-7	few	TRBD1	CASSLSDRGGEQYF
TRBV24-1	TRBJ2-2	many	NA	CATSDLQGNTGELFF
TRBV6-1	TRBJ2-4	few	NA	CASSEAGVGDIQYF
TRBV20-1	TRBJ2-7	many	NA	CSARPKQRAYSFYEQYF